This TCR beta chain was identified during a study of siplizumab effects on memory and regulatory T cells. Study-wide results and caveats: Greater diversity than memory cells seemed evident in naive T cells, which also appeared to be major alloresponse contributors. Sequences below about 10^-5 frequency were poorly captured, limiting mapping of alloreactive clones. It was not possible to assign a naive or memory phenotype to roughly 80-97% of proliferating CD4+ or CD8+ clones. With siplizumab, cumulative frequency of CD4+ memory-derived alloreactive sequences dropped significantly.

J gave up 1 base and V 6 bases, and 1 base lay outside the gene matches. From germline, CDR1 is MNHEY and CDR2 SVGAGI. The CDR3 runs to 13 residues. As to this clone: The antigen is undetermined.

Profiled with immunoSEQ multiplex PCR; TCRdb holds only in-frame clones, not every one. The sample holds 85,000 or so clones; more than 85% are singletons and the top ten take around 18%. The sequence derives from a human donor in good health. Sequencing input: CD8+ T cells sorted from blood. The V call is TRBV6-5, the J call TRBJ2-5, with TRBD1 identical over 8 bases. CDR3 nucleotides: TGTGCCAGCAGCGGACAGGGCCAAGAGACCCAGTACTTC. Amino acid sequence: CASSGQGQETQYF.